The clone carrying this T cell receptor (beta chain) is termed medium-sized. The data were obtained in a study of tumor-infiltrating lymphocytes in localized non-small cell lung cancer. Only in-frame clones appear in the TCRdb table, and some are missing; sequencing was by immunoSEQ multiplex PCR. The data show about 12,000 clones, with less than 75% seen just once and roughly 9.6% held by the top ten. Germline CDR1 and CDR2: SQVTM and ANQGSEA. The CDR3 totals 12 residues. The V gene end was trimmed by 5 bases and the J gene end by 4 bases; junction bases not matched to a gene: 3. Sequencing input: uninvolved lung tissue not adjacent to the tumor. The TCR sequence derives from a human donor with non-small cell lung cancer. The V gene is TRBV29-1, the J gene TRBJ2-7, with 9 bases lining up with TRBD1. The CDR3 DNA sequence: TGCAGCGTTCGGACAGGGGCGTACGAGCAGTACTTC. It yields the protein CSVRTGAYEQYF.